This T cell receptor beta chain stems from a study of shared clonotypes between healthy human individuals. In the study overall: Serving as donors were two women and a few men, whose ages spanned 18 to 49. Study outcomes and limitations: Across four donors, naive CD4 shared roughly 5%, naive CD8 about 3.2%, memory CD4 roughly 2.1%, memory CD8 more than 0.35%. Read depth was anticipated to influence clonotype sharing among donors.

This CDR3 spans 15 amino acids. Germline V CDR1 and CDR2: MDHEN, SYDVKM. V was trimmed by 3 bases and J by 5 bases, leaving 14 bases between them. The material for each subset, its genomic DNA, was split evenly across several immunoSEQ plates. Libraries were prepared by immunoSEQ multiplex PCR; TCRdb keeps only in-frame clonotypes and omits some of them. The data hold about 1.1 million clones, with around 77% observed a single time. Regarding this clone: As yet, its antigen is unknown.

The receptor's source is a man younger than 35 in good health. Some clones in this sample may be carry-over from other donors' samples. This rearrangement joins TRBV28 to TRBJ1-5; TRBD1 is a possible D gene (5 bases). Sequencing was carried out using memory CD4+ T cells from PBMCs. Subset: CD45RA-negative fraction. The CDR3 loop is CASSFSGAGHQPQHF. DNA of the CDR3: TGTGCCAGCAGTTTTAGCGGGGCGGGCCATCAGCCCCAGCATTTT.